The table lists the clone carrying this T cell receptor (beta chain) with a few counts. Its specificity is unknown. The data were obtained in a study of fetal regulatory T cell absence and autoimmunity. Broader study findings: Oligoclonal TCR enrichment in pancreas over cord blood reached over 95-fold for some clones.

Clones were read by immunoSEQ multiplex PCR, and TCRdb kept only the in-frame ones, dropping some. This sample yields about 46,000 clones, of which about 86% are seen a single time; over 0.4% belongs to the top ten. The sequencing input was cord blood. The TCR sequence derives from a newborn boy with IPEX syndrome.

The CDR3 DNA reads as TGTGCCAGCAGTGAGGCCCCCTACGAGCAGTACTTC. It codes for CASSEAPYEQYF. The chain recombines TRBV6-1 with TRBJ2-7; no firm D call. CDR3 length: 12 amino acids. V lost 3 bases and J 2 bases, leaving 5 bases between the germline ends. Germline values: CDR1 MNHNS, CDR2 SASEGT.